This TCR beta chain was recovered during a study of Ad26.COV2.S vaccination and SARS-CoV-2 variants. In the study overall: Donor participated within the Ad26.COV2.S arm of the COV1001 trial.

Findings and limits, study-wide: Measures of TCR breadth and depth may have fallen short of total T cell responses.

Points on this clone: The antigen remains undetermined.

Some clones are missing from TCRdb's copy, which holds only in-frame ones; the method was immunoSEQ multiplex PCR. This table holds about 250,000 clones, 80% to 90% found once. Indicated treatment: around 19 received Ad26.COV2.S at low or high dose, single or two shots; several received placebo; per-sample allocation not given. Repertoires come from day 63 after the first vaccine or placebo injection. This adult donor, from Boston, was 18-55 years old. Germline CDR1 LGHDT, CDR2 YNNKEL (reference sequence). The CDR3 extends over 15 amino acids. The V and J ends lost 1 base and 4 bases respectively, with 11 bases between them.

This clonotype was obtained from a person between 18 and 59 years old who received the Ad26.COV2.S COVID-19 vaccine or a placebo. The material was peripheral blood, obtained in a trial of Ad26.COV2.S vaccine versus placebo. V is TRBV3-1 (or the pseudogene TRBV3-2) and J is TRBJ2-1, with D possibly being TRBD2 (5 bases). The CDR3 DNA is TGTGCCAGCAGCCAAGCAGCGGTTGGGTACAATGAGCAGTTCTTC. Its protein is CASSQAAVGYNEQFF.